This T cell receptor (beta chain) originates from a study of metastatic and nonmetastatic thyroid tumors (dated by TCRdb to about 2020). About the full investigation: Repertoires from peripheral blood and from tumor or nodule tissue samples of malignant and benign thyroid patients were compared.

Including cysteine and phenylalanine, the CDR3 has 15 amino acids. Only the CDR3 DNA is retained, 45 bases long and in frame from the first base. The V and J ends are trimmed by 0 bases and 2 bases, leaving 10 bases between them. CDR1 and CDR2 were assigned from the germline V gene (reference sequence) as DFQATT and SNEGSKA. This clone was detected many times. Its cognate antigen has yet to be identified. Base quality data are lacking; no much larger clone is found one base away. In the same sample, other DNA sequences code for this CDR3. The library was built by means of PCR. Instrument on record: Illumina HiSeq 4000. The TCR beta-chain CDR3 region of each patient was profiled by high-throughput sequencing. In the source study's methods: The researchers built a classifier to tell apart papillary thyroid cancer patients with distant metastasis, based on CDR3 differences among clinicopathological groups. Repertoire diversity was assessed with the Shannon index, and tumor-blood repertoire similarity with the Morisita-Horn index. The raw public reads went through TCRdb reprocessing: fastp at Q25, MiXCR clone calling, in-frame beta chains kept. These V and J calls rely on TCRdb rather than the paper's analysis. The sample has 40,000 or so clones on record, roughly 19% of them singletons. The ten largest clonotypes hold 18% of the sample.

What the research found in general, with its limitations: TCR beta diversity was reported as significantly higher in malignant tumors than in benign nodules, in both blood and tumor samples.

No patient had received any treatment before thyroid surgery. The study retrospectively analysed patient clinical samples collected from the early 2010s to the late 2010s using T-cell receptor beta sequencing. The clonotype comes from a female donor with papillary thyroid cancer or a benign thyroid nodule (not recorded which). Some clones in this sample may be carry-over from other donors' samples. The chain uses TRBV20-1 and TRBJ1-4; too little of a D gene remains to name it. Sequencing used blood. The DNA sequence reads TGCAGTGCTAGAGATCAAAGGGTGACTAATGAAAAACTGTTTTTT. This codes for CSARDQRVTNEKLFF.